The subject of this entry is one T cell receptor (beta chain). V was trimmed by 1 base and J by 9 bases, leaving 13 bases between them. Germline loops: CDR1 SEHNR, CDR2 FQNEAQ (reference sequence). The CDR3 totals 13 residues. These data come from a study of T cell changes during pregnancy in multiple sclerosis. The method was immunoSEQ multiplex PCR; TCRdb's version includes in-frame clones alone and lacks a portion of them. The sample has tens of thousands of clones; roughly 92% are singletons. V and J are TRBV7-9 and TRBJ2-7; no clear D gene. The sequencing here drew on peripheral blood, taken in the third trimester of pregnancy. The TCR originated in a female donor in good health, enrolled as a control in a pregnancy study. Here the CDR3 reads CASSLGEFGGQYF. The CDR3 DNA follows: TGTGCCAGCAGCTTAGGCGAGTTTGGCGGGCAGTACTTC.